A selection of T cell receptor beta chains follows, all from one sample in a study of T cells after yellow fever vaccination. TCRdb re-called the 5' RACE reads through MiXCR, storing one row per CDR3 protein. The sample includes about 510,000 distinct CDR3 sequences, 21% seen only once; the top ten take about a sixth. This material consisted of PBMCs, taken more than 20 days after the first yellow fever vaccination. The receptors come from a man between 18 and 29 years old who received the YFV17D yellow fever vaccine. CDR3s include the opening cysteine and the closing phenylalanine or tryptophan. The D gene is left open where the match is weak. Only some rows state a clone size, as once, few, many or a class for expanded clones.

d_gene	v_gene	abundance	j_gene	CDR3aa	CDR3nt
-	TRBV5-1	many	TRBJ2-5	CASSRLDGQETQYF	TGCGCCAGCAGCCGACTGGACGGTCAAGAGACCCAGTACTTC
-	TRBV19	few	TRBJ2-3	CASSPTVAADTQYF	TGTGCCAGTAGCCCTACGGTAGCGGCAGATACGCAGTATTTT
-	TRBV23-1	-	TRBJ2-1	CASGPFRGPSSYNEQFF	TGCGCCAGCGGCCCCTTCAGGGGCCCTAGCTCCTACAATGAGCAGTTCTTC
-	TRBV5-1	many	TRBJ2-3	CASSLGGPDTQYF	TGTGCCAGCAGTTTGGGGGGTCCAGATACGCAGTATTTT
-	TRBV4-2	-	TRBJ2-6	CASSQPVGTGRFGGANVLTF	TGTGCCAGCAGCCAACCAGTAGGGACTGGGCGGTTTGGAGGGGCCAACGTCCTGACTTTC
-	TRBV29-1	-	TRBJ1-1	CSATGELGTEAFF	TGCAGCGCAACAGGTGAATTGGGCACTGAAGCTTTCTTT
-	TRBV6-5	-	TRBJ1-6	CASSYSGPYNSPLHF	TGTGCCAGCAGTTACTCGGGCCCGTATAATTCACCCCTCCACTTT
-	TRBV4-3	-	TRBJ2-4	CASSQGAAGPKNIQYF	TGCGCCAGCAGCCAAGGGGCGGCAGGACCCAAAAACATTCAGTACTTC
-	TRBV11-2	-	TRBJ2-5	CASTSQETQYF	TGTGCCAGCACTAGTCAAGAGACCCAGTACTTC
TRBD1	TRBV4-3	many	TRBJ2-7	CASSQGRSGQGFSYEQYF	TGCGCCAGCAGCCAAGGCAGGTCGGGACAGGGGTTTTCATACGAGCAGTACTTC
-	TRBV7-8	-	TRBJ1-5	CASSQLDQPQHF	TGTGCCAGCAGCCAACTTGATCAGCCCCAGCATTTT
-	TRBV6-5	-	TRBJ2-3	CASSYNRDTQYF	TGTGCCAGCAGTTACAATAGGGATACGCAGTATTTT
-	TRBV15	-	TRBJ1-1	CATSTQANTEAFF	TGTGCCACCAGCACCCAAGCGAACACTGAAGCTTTCTTT
TRBD1	TRBV7-9	-	TRBJ2-5	CASSLGQGEETQYF	TGTGCCAGCAGCCTGGGACAGGGGGAGGAGACCCAGTACTTC
TRBD2	TRBV5-1	few	TRBJ2-5	CASSWGTSRQETQYF	TGCGCCAGCAGCTGGGGGACTAGCAGACAAGAGACCCAGTACTTC
TRBD2	TRBV12-3/TRBV12-4	few	TRBJ2-3	CASSPPGTSPYF	TGTGCCAGCAGTCCCCCCGGGACTAGTCCGTATTTT
TRBD2	TRBV4-3	-	TRBJ2-3	CASSQESGGATSTDTQYF	TGCGCCAGCAGCCAAGAGTCGGGGGGAGCGACTAGCACAGATACGCAGTATTTT
TRBD1	TRBV5-1	few	TRBJ1-1	CASSSTGGESTEAFF	TGCGCCAGCAGCTCGACAGGGGGAGAGAGCACTGAAGCTTTCTTT
-	TRBV12-3/TRBV12-4	few	TRBJ2-5	CASSLSSPIWAQYF	TGTGCCAGCAGCTTATCCTCCCCCATCTGGGCCCAGTACTTC
-	TRBV19	many	TRBJ2-2	CASSMQGRTGELFF	TGTGCCAGTAGTATGCAGGGCAGAACCGGGGAGCTGTTTTTT
-	TRBV11-2	few	TRBJ2-3	CASGGAGADTQYF	TGTGCCAGCGGGGGGGCCGGGGCAGATACGCAGTATTTT
TRBD1	TRBV27	-	TRBJ2-3	CASSLLRQGADTQYF	TGTGCCAGCAGTCTCCTCCGACAGGGGGCAGATACGCAGTATTTT
TRBD2	TRBV7-9	-	TRBJ2-1	CASSWGLAGDEQFF	TGTGCCAGCAGCTGGGGACTAGCGGGGGATGAGCAGTTCTTC
-	TRBV5-1	-	TRBJ2-1	CASSFWGDNNEQFF	TGCGCCAGCAGCTTTTGGGGGGATAACAATGAGCAGTTCTTC